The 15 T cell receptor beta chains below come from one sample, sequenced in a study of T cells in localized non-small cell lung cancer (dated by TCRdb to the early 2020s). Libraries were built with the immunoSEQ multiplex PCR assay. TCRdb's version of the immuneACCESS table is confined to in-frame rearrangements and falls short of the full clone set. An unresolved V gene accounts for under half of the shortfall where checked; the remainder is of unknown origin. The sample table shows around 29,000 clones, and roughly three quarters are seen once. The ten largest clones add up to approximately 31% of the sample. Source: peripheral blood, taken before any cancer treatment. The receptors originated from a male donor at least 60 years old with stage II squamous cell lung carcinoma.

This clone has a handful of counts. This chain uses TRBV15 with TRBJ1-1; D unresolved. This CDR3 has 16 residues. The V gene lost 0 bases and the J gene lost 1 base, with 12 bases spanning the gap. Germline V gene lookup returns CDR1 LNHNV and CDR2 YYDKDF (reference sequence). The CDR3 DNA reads TGTGCCACCAGCAGAGACGCCTGGGTGGGGAACACTGAAGCTTTCTTT. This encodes CATSRDAWVGNTEAFF.

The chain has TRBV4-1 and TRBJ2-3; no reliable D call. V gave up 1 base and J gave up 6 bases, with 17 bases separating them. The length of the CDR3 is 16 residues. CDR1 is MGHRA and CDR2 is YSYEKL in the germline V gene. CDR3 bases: TGCGCCAGCAGCCAAGTGGAACTGCCTTCAAGCGATACGCAGTATTTT. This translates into CASSQVELPSSDTQYF.

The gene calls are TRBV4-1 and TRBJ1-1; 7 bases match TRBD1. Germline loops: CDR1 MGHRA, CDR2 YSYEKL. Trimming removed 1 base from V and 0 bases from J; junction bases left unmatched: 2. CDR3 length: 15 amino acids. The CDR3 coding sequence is TGCGCCAGCAGCCAAGGAGGGACAGTGAACACTGAAGCTTTCTTT. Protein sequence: CASSQGGTVNTEAFF.

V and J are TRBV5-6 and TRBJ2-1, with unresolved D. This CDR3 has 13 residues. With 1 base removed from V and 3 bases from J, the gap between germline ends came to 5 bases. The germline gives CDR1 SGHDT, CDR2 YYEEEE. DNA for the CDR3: TGTGCCAGCAGCTTGTGGGGCTACAATGAGCAGTTCTTC. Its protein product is CASSLWGYNEQFF.

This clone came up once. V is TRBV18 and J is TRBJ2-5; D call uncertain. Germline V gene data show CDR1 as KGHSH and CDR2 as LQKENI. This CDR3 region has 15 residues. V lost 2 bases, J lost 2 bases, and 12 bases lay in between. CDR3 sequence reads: CASSPWGTWQETQYF. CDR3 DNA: TGTGCCAGCTCACCATGGGGTACCTGGCAAGAGACCCAGTACTTC.

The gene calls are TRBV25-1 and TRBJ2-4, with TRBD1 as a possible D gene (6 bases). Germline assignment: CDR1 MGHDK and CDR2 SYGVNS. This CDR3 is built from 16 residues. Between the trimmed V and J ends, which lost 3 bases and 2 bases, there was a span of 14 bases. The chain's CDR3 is CASSDRAGDTKNIQYF. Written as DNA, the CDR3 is TGTGCCAGCAGTGACAGGGCAGGGGATACCAAAAACATTCAGTACTTC.

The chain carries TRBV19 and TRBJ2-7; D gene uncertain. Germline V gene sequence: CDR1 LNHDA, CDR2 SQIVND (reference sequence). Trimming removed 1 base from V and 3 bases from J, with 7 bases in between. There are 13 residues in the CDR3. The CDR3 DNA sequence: TGTGCCAGTAGTATAGGCATCTACTACGAGCAGTACTTC. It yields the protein CASSIGIYYEQYF.

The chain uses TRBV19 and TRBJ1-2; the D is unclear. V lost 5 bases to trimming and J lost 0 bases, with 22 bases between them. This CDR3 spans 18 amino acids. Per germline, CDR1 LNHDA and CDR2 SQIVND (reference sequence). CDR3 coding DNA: TGTGCCAGTAGTTCCTGGCCGCCGACCTCGGATGCTAACTATGGCTACACCTTC. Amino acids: CASSSWPPTSDANYGYTF.

CDR3 region: CASSSIPTGTSGGAAETQYF. The CDR3 nucleotides read TGCGCCAGCAGCTCAATACCCACCGGGACTAGCGGGGGGGCCGCAGAGACCCAGTACTTC. This chain joins TRBV5-1 and TRBJ2-5; 16 nucleotides agree with TRBD2. J gave up 4 bases and V 3 bases, and 15 bases lay outside the gene matches. The CDR3 totals 20 residues. Germline CDR1 is SGHRS and CDR2 is YFSETQ.

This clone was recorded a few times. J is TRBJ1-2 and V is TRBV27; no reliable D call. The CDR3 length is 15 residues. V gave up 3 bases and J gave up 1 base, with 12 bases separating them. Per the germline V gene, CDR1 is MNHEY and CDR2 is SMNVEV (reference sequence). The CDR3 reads CASSFNSALNYGYTF. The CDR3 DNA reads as TGTGCCAGCAGTTTTAACAGCGCACTTAACTATGGCTACACCTTC.

The CDR3 DNA sequence: TGTGCCAGCAGCTTGCCCCAGGGGAGTTCACCCCTCCACTTT. This codes for CASSLPQGSSPLHF. This sequence joins TRBV5-6 and TRBJ1-6, with D possibly matching TRBD1 (6 bases). V was shortened by 1 base and J by 9 bases, with 11 bases between the two germline ends. This CDR3 is 14 amino acids long. Germline CDR1 SGHDT, CDR2 YYEEEE.

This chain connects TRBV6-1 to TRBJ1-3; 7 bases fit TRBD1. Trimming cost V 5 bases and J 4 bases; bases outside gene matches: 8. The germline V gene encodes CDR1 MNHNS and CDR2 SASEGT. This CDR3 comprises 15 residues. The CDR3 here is CASSLGQAPGNTIYF. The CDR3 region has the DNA TGTGCCAGCAGTCTCGGACAGGCTCCAGGAAACACCATATATTTT.

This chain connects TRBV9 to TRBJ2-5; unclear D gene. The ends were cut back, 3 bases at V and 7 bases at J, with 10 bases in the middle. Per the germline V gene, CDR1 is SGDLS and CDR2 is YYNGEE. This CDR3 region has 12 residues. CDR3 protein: CASSARLGTQYF. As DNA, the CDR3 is TGTGCCAGCAGCGCCCGACTCGGGACCCAGTACTTC.

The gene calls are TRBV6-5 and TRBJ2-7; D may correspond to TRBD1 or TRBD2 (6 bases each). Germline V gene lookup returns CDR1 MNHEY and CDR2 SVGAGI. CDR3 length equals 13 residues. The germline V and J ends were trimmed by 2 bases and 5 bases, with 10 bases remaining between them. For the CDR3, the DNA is TGTGCCAGCAGTTACAGAAGGGGGGACGAGCAGTACTTC. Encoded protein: CASSYRRGDEQYF.

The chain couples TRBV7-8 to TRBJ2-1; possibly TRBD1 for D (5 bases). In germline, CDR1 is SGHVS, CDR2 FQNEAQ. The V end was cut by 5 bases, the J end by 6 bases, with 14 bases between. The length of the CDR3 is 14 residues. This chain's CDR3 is CASSQQGVSNEQFF. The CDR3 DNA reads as TGTGCCAGCAGCCAGCAAGGGGTTAGCAATGAGCAGTTCTTC.